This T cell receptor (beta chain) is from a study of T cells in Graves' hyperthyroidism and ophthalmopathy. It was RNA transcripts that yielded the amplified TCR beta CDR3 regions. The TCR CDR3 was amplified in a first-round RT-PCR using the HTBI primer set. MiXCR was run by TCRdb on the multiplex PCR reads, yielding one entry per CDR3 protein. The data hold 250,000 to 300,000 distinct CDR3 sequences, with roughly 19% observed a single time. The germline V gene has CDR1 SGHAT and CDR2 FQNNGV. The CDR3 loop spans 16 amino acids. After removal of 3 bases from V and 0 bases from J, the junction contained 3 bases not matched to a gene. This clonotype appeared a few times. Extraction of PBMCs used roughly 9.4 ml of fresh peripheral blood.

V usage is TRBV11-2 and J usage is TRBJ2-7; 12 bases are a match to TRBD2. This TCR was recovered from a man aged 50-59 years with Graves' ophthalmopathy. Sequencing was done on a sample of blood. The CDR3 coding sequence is TGTGCCAGCAGCTTTTCGACTAGCGGGAGCTCCTACGAGCAGTACTTC. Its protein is CASSFSTSGSSYEQYF. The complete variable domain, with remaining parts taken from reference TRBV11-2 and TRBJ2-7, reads EAGVAQSPRYKIIEKRQSVAFWCNPISGHATLYWYQQILGQGPKLLIQFQNNGVVDDSQLPKDRFSAERLKGVDSTLKIQPAKLEDSAVYLCASSFSTSGSSYEQYFGPGTRLTVT.